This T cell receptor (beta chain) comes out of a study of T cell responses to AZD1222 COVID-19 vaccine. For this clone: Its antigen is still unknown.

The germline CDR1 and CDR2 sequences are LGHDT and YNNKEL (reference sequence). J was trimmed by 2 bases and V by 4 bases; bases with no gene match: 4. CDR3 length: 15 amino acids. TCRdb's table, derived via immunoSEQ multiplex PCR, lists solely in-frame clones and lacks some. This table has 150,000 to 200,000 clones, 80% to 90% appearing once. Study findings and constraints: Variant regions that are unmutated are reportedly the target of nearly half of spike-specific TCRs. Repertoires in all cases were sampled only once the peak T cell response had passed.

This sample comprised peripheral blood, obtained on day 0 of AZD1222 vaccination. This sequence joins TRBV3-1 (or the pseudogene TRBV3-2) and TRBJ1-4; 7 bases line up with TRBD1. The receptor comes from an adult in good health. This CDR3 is CASSPFRGTNEKLFF. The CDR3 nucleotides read TGTGCCAGCAGCCCCTTCAGGGGGACTAATGAAAAACTGTTTTTT.